Sequencing of this T cell receptor (beta chain) was carried out in a study of blood T cells in healthy people across ages. General study findings and limits: Aged donors had fewer naive CD4+ cells and lower diversity than long-lived donors. Estimated diversity, derived from one million T cells, was regarded as an underestimate.

The CDR3 is made up of 15 amino acids. Germline CDR1 and CDR2: LGHDT and YNNKEL (reference sequence). Trimming stripped 5 bases from V and 3 bases from J, with 13 bases between. The use of a sample-barcoded 5' primer and a J-beta primer mix characterized a second PCR of roughly 6 to 11 cycles. Template switching added a 12-random-nucleotide identifier to every cDNA molecule. Each single sample gave us at least 2.5 million CDR3-containing paired-end reads. TCRdb re-called the 5' RACE reads with MiXCR, one entry per CDR3 protein. The table includes around 710,000 distinct CDR3 sequences, roughly 41% detected once. A remark on this clonotype: What it binds is unknown.

Sequencing used blood. V gene TRBV3-1 combines with J gene TRBJ2-2; D gene ambiguous. This clonotype originated in a woman in her sixties in good health. In DNA, the CDR3 is TGTGCCAGCAGCATATACGTAGTCGACACCGGGGAGCTGTTTTTT. Translating gives CASSIYVVDTGELFF.